These T cell receptor beta chains were read from a single sample in a study of PD-1 blockade in classical Hodgkin lymphoma. The assay was immunoSEQ multiplex PCR, and TCRdb's table has in-frame clones only and misses some. This sample yields under 60,000 clones, of which 86% are seen a single time; approximately 6.8% belongs to the top ten. The material sequenced was peripheral blood mononuclear cells (PBMCs), taken before the fourth cycle of nivolumab. The source is a human donor with classical Hodgkin lymphoma. Both conserved end residues are part of each CDR3. Each record gives: D gene, V gene, J gene, clone size, CDR3 protein, CDR3 DNA. A D gene is named only where the DNA matches it firmly. A row's size may be missing; if present it is once, few, many or a size class.

.	TRBV28	TRBJ2-3	.	CASSLQATDTQYF	TGTGCCAGCAGTTTGCAGGCGACTGATACGCAGTATTTT
.	TRBV6-6	TRBJ2-7	.	CASSYSIGGRDEQYF	TGTGCCAGCAGTTACTCGATCGGAGGGAGAGACGAGCAGTACTTC
.	TRBV20-1	TRBJ2-5	.	CSAIGAETQYF	TGCAGTGCTATTGGGGCCGAGACCCAGTACTTC
.	TRBV15	TRBJ1-4	.	CATWDTGLANEKLFF	TGTGCCACCTGGGATACAGGGCTTGCTAATGAAAAACTGTTTTTT
TRBD2	TRBV19	TRBJ2-5	.	CASSIVGTSGETQYF	TGTGCCAGTAGTATAGTTGGGACTAGCGGGGAGACCCAGTACTTC
.	TRBV9	TRBJ2-4	.	CASSVGEDLNIQYF	TGTGCCAGCAGCGTAGGGGAGGACTTAAACATTCAGTACTTC
.	TRBV11-1	TRBJ2-1	.	CASSFGDEQFF	TGTGCCAGCAGCTTCGGCGATGAGCAGTTCTTC
.	TRBV28	TRBJ1-1	once	CASSLGYVSYATEAFF	TGTGCCAGCAGTTTAGGGTATGTCTCCTACGCCACTGAAGCTTTCTTT
.	TRBV5-1	TRBJ1-1	.	CASSLAPGNTEAFF	TGCGCCAGCAGCTTGGCGCCGGGGAACACTGAAGCTTTCTTT
.	TRBV12-2	TRBJ2-3	.	CASRLTWALQGRTDTQYF	TGTGCAAGTCGCTTAACGTGGGCCCTACAGGGGCGGACAGATACGCAGTATTTT
.	TRBV2	TRBJ1-5	.	CASSEAQYSNQPQHF	TGTGCCAGCAGTGAAGCGCAATATAGCAATCAGCCCCAGCATTTT
.	TRBV7-8	TRBJ2-7	.	CASNGGPYEQYF	TGTGCCAGCAACGGCGGTCCCTACGAGCAGTACTTC